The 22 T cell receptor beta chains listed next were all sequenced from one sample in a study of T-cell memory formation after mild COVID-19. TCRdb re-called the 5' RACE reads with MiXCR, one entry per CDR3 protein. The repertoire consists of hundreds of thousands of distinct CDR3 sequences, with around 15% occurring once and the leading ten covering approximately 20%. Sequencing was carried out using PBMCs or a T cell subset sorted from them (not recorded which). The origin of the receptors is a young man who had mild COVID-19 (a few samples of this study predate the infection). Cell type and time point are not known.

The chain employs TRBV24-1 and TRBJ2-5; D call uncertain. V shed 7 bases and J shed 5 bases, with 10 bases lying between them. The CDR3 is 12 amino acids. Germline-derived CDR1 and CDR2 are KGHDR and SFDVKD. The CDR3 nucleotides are TGTGCCACCAGGGGTTCAGGCGAGACCCAGTACTTC. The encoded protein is CATRGSGETQYF.

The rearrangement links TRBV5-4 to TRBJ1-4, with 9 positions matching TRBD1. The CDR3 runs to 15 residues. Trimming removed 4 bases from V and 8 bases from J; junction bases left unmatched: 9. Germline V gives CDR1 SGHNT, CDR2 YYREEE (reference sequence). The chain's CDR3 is CASSPPGQGNEKLFF. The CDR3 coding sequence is TGTGCCAGCAGCCCCCCGGGACAGGGAAACGAAAAACTGTTTTTT.

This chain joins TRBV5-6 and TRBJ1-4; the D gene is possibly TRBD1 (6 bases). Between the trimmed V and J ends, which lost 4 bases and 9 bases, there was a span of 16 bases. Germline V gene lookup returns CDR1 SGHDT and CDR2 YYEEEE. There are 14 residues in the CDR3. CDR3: CASSRDMVMKKLFF. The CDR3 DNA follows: TGTGCCAGCAGCCGGGACATGGTCATGAAAAAACTGTTTTTT.

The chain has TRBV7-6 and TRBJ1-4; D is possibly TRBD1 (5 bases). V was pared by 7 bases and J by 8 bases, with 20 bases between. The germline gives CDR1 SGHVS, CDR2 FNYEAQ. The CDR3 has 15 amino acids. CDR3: CASTLGANHGEKLFF. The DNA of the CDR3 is TGTGCCAGCACCCTCGGGGCCAACCATGGCGAAAAACTGTTTTTT.

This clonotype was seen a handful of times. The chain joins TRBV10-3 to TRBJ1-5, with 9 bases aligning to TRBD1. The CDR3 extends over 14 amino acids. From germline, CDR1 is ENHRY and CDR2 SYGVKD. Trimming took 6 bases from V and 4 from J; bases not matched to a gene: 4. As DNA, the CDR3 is TGTGCCATCAGGAGGACAGGGGAAAATCAGCCCCAGCATTTT. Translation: CAIRRTGENQPQHF.

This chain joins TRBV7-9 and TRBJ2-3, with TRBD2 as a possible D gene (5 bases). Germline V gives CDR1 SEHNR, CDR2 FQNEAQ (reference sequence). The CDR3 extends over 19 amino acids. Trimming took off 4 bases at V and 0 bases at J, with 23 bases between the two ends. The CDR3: CASSSHRPGLLPSTDTQYF. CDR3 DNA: TGTGCCAGCAGCTCCCATCGCCCAGGACTTCTCCCTAGCACAGATACGCAGTATTTT.

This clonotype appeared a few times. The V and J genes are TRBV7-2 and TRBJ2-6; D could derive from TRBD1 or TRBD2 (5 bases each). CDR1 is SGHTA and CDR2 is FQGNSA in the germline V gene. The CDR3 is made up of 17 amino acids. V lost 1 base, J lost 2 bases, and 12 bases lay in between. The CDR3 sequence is CASSLGGSVPGANVLTF. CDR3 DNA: TGTGCCAGCAGCTTAGGGGGGAGCGTACCTGGGGCCAACGTCCTGACTTTC.

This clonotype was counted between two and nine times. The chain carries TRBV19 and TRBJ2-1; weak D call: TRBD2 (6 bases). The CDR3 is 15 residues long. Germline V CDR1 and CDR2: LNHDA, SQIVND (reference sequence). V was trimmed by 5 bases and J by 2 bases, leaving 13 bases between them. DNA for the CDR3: TGTGCCAGTAGTCACGGAGGGTCCCCCTACAATGAGCAGTTCTTC. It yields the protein CASSHGGSPYNEQFF.

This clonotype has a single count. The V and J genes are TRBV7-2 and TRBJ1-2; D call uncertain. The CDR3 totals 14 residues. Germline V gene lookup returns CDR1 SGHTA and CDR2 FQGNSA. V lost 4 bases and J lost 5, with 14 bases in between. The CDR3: CASSWAVLNYGYTF. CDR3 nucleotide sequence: TGTGCCAGCAGCTGGGCCGTACTGAATTATGGCTACACCTTC.

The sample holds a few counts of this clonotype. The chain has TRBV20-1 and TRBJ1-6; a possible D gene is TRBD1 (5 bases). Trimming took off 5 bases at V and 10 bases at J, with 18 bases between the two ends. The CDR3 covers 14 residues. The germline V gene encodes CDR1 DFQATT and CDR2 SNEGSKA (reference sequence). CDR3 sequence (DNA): TGCAGTGCTGATCTCAGGGAAAAAGGATCACCCCTCCACTTT. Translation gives CSADLREKGSPLHF.

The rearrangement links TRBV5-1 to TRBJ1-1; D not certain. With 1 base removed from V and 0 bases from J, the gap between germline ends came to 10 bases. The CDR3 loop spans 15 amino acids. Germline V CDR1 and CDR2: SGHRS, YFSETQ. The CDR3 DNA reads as TGCGCCAGCAGCTTGTTACCAGGACTGAACACTGAAGCTTTCTTT. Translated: CASSLLPGLNTEAFF.

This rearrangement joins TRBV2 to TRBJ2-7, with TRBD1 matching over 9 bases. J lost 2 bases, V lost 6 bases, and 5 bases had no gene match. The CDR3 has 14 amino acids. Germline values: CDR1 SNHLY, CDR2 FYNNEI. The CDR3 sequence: CASRKQGAAYEQYF. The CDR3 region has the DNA TGTGCCAGCAGGAAACAGGGGGCGGCCTACGAGCAGTACTTC.

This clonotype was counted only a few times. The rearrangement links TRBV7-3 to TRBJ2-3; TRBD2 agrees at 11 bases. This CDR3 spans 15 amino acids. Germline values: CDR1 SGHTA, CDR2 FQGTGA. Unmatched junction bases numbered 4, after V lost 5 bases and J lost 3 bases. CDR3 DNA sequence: TGTGCCAGCAGCCCGAGGACTAGCGGGACAGATACGCAGTATTTT. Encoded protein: CASSPRTSGTDTQYF.

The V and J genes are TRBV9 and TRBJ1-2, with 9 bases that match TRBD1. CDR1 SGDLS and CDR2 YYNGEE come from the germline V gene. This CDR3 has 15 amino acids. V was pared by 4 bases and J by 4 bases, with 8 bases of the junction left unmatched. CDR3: CASSPSGTGLYGYTF. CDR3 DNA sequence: TGTGCCAGCAGCCCATCCGGGACAGGGCTCTATGGCTACACCTTC.

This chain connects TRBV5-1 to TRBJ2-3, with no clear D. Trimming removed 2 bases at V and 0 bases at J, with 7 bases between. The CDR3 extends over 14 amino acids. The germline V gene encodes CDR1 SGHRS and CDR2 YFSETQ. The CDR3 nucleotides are TGCGCCAGCAGCTTCAAACAGAGCACAGATACGCAGTATTTT. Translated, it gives CASSFKQSTDTQYF.

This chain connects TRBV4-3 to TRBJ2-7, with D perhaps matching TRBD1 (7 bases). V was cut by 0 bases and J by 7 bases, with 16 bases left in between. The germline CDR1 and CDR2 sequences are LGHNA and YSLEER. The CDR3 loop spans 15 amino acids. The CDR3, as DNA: TGCGCCAGCAGCCAAGATCGGGGGACAGTTTCTGAGCAGTACTTC. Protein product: CASSQDRGTVSEQYF.

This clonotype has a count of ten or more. CDR3 DNA sequence: TGTGCCAGCAGCTTGGGGGACATCCCCTACGAGCAGTACTTC. The encoded protein is CASSLGDIPYEQYF. V usage is TRBV5-4 and J usage is TRBJ2-7, with D tentatively TRBD1 (6 bases). The germline V and J ends were trimmed by 0 bases and 2 bases, with 9 bases remaining between them. The CDR3 extends over 14 amino acids. From germline, CDR1 is SGHNT and CDR2 YYREEE (reference sequence).

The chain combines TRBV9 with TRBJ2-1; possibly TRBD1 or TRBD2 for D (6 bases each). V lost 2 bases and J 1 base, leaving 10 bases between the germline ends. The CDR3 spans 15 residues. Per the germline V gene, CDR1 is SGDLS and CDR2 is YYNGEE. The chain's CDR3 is CASSVEGESYNEQFF. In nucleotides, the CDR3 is TGTGCCAGCAGCGTGGAGGGGGAGTCCTACAATGAGCAGTTCTTC.

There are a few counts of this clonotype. In DNA, the CDR3 is TGTGCCAGCCACGGAGGGGGCGGGGGCGGCAATGAGCAGTTCTTC. It codes for CASHGGGGGGNEQFF. This chain uses TRBV6-2 or TRBV6-3 with TRBJ2-1, with D perhaps assigned TRBD1 or TRBD2 (7 bases each). The V gene lost 8 bases and the J gene lost 6 bases, with 20 bases spanning the gap. In germline, CDR1 is MNHEY, CDR2 SVGEGT. The CDR3 length is 15 residues.

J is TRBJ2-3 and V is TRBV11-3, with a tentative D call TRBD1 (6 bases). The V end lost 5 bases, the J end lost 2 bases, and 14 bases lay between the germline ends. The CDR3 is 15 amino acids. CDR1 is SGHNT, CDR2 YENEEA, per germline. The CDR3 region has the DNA TGTGCCAGCAGCCAAGGACAGCTCCCCACAGATACGCAGTATTTT. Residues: CASSQGQLPTDTQYF.

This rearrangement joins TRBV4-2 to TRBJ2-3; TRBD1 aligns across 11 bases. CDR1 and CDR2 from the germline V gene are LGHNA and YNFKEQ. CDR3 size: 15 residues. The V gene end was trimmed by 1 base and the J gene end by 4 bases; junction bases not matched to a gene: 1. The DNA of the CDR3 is TGTGCCAGCAGCCAAGGGACAGGGGGCGCAGATACGCAGTATTTT. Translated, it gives CASSQGTGGADTQYF.

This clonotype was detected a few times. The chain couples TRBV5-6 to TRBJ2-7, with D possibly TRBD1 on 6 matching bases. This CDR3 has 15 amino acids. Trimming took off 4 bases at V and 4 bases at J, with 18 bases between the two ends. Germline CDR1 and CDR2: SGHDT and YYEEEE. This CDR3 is CASSPGTKDLYEQYF. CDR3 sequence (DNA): TGTGCCAGCAGCCCCGGGACAAAAGACTTGTACGAGCAGTACTTC.